These 21 T cell receptor beta chains share one sample of origin, sequenced in a study of beta chain features in type 1 diabetes. Every bit of the isolated RNA underwent reverse transcription, so sequencing read expressed TCRB transcripts. This table comes from immunoSEQ multiplex PCR, and its TCRdb copy is limited to in-frame clones, with some not included. The sample records 250,000 to 350,000 clones, 11% to 15% being singletons. Sequenced input: central memory CD4+ T cells from blood. Receptor source: a man aged 25 to 40 in good health.

The chain uses TRBV2 and TRBJ1-1, with D perhaps matching TRBD1 (6 bases). Per germline, CDR1 SNHLY and CDR2 FYNNEI. V was shortened by 8 bases and J by 4 bases, with 11 bases between the two germline ends. This CDR3 is 12 amino acids long. The chain's CDR3 is CASGRGFTEAFF. The CDR3 coding sequence is TGTGCCAGCGGTAGGGGGTTCACTGAAGCTTTCTTT.

J is TRBJ2-3 and V is TRBV6-1; 16 bases are shared with TRBD2. Trimming cost V 2 bases and J 6 bases; bases outside gene matches: 8. CDR1 and CDR2 (germline): MNHNS, SASEGT. There are 18 residues in the CDR3. The CDR3 region has the DNA TGTGCCAGCAGTGAAAGGGGACTAGCGGGGGGGCCACTGGATACGCAGTATTTT. Its protein product is CASSERGLAGGPLDTQYF.

This clone was seen a handful of times. This chain joins TRBV11-3 and TRBJ2-1; 7 positions agree with TRBD2. Germline CDR1 is SGHNT and CDR2 is YENEEA. This CDR3 has 15 amino acids. The J segment lost 8 bases and the V segment lost 5 bases, leaving 12 bases of the junction unmatched. The CDR3 protein is CASSLDPGGRDEQFF. Written as DNA, the CDR3 is TGTGCCAGCAGCCTCGACCCGGGGGGAAGGGATGAGCAGTTCTTC.

The chain employs TRBV10-2 and TRBJ1-1; D is ambiguous. V dropped 8 bases and J dropped 1 base, with 17 bases sitting between them. Germline V gene data show CDR1 as WSHSY and CDR2 as SAAADI. The CDR3 is 15 amino acids. This CDR3 is CASLHFPGPNTEAFF. As DNA, the CDR3 is TGCGCCAGCCTTCATTTTCCAGGCCCGAACACTGAAGCTTTCTTT.

At least ten counts were recorded for this clone. This chain connects TRBV12-5 to TRBJ2-3; 12 bases are a match to TRBD2. Unmatched junction bases numbered 4, after V lost 5 bases and J lost 4 bases. CDR1 and CDR2 (germline): LGHNT, FRNRAP. The CDR3 contains 15 residues. CDR3 sequence (DNA): TGTGCTAGTGGTACTAGCGGGGGGTGGGCAGATACGCAGTATTTT. It codes for CASGTSGGWADTQYF.

This clone was detected a few times. The rearrangement uses TRBV29-1 and TRBJ2-2; D not certain. CDR3 length: 14 residues. Trimming took 4 bases from V and 4 from J, leaving 13 bases between them. The germline CDR1 and CDR2 sequences are SQVTM and ANQGSEA. CDR3 loop: CSVGGALGTGELFF. CDR3 bases: TGCAGCGTTGGGGGTGCTTTAGGCACCGGGGAGCTGTTTTTT.

J is TRBJ1-2 and V is TRBV9, with a possible D match to TRBD1 (6 bases). This CDR3 contains 14 residues. V was shortened by 4 bases and J by 6 bases, with 16 bases between the two germline ends. Germline-derived CDR1 and CDR2 are SGDLS and YYNGEE. The CDR3: CASSNEWGAHGYTF. The DNA of the CDR3 is TGTGCCAGCAGCAACGAGTGGGGGGCCCATGGCTACACCTTC.

This chain links TRBV5-4 with TRBJ2-2; 9 bases line up with TRBD1. V was clipped by 5 bases and J by 4 bases; unmatched bases: 9. The CDR3 contains 16 residues. Germline V gene sequence: CDR1 SGHNT, CDR2 YYREEE (reference sequence). The CDR3: CASSLYRGQGTGELFF. In DNA form, the CDR3 reads TGTGCCAGCAGTTTATACAGGGGGCAGGGCACCGGGGAGCTGTTTTTT.

There are a few counts of this clone. The genes are TRBV23-1 and TRBJ2-1, with 10 bases matching TRBD2. TRBV23-1 qualifies as an ORF whose function is uncertain. Trimming at V came to 5 bases and at J to 5 bases, leaving 6 bases not matched to a gene. The CDR3 runs to 15 residues. For the CDR3, the DNA is TGCGCCAGCAGTTGGTCTAGCGGGGGAAACAATGAGCAGTTCTTC. The encoded protein is CASSWSSGGNNEQFF.

This chain connects TRBV14 to TRBJ1-1, with 7 bases identical to TRBD1. The J segment lost 1 base and the V segment lost 4 bases, leaving 6 bases of the junction unmatched. The germline gives CDR1 SGHDN, CDR2 FVKESK. The CDR3 runs to 15 residues. The CDR3: CASSRLTGKNTEAFF. The CDR3 DNA sequence: TGTGCCAGCAGCCGATTGACAGGGAAGAACACTGAAGCTTTCTTT.

This clone was seen only a few times. This rearrangement joins TRBV5-1 to TRBJ2-1; D gene ambiguous. Deletions cut 0 bases from V and 5 bases from J, with 15 bases between. The CDR3 covers 16 residues. Per the germline V gene, CDR1 is SGHRS and CDR2 is YFSETQ. The chain's CDR3 is CASSLESARINNEQFF. The CDR3, as DNA: TGCGCCAGCAGCTTGGAGTCAGCCAGAATAAACAATGAGCAGTTCTTC.

This clone was seen a handful of times. The J gene is TRBJ2-3, the V gene TRBV5-1; D is unclear. Trimming removed 2 bases at V and 4 bases at J, with 11 bases between. The CDR3 is made up of 14 amino acids. Germline-derived CDR1 and CDR2 are SGHRS and YFSETQ. CDR3 nucleotide sequence: TGCGCCAGCAGCTTAGAATTCCGGGCAGATACGCAGTATTTT. Translated, it gives CASSLEFRADTQYF.

The V and J genes are TRBV9 and TRBJ2-7; D remains ambiguous. CDR3 length: 15 residues. Trimming shortened V by 5 bases and J by 3 bases, and 18 bases separated the two germline ends. Germline V lookup: CDR1 SGDLS, CDR2 YYNGEE. CDR3 loop: CASSAQSDIGYEQYF. CDR3 DNA: TGTGCCAGCAGTGCTCAGAGTGATATCGGCTACGAGCAGTACTTC.

V gene TRBV4-3 combines with J gene TRBJ1-2; D call uncertain. The ends were cut back, 3 bases at V and 6 bases at J, with 14 bases in the middle. The germline V gene has CDR1 LGHNA and CDR2 YSLEER. This CDR3 spans 14 amino acids. In DNA, the CDR3 is TGCGCCAGCAGCCACCAAAATACCGTGCATGGCTACACCTTC. This encodes CASSHQNTVHGYTF.

This rearrangement joins TRBV7-6 to TRBJ2-5; 9 bases are shared with TRBD2. The J segment lost 3 bases and the V segment lost 5 bases, leaving 4 bases of the junction unmatched. Germline V lookup: CDR1 SGHVS, CDR2 FNYEAQ. This CDR3 has 14 residues. CDR3 loop: CASSRSGGKETQYF. CDR3 nucleotide sequence: TGTGCCAGCAGCCGTAGCGGGGGCAAAGAGACCCAGTACTTC.

This clone was observed a handful of times. This chain uses TRBV27 with TRBJ2-2; D possibly corresponds to TRBD2 (7 bases). V shed 7 bases and J shed 4 bases, with 16 bases lying between them. Germline V gene lookup returns CDR1 MNHEY and CDR2 SMNVEV (reference sequence). The CDR3 sequence is 15 residues long. The CDR3 region has the DNA TGTGCCAGCACCACAATCCGGGGGGCCACCGGGGAGCTGTTTTTT. Residues: CASTTIRGATGELFF.

The chain employs TRBV7-8 and TRBJ2-1; D remains unclear. Germline CDR1 reads SGHVS; CDR2 reads FQNEAQ. This CDR3 contains 13 residues. V lost 1 base and J lost 10, with 11 bases in between. DNA of the CDR3: TGTGCCAGCAGCTTAGTCGGCCAGATGGAGCAGTTCTTC. Amino acid sequence: CASSLVGQMEQFF.

This clone was detected only a few times. The chain uses TRBV2 and TRBJ1-6, with D unclear. The CDR3 runs to 17 residues. CDR1 is SNHLY, CDR2 FYNNEI, per germline. The V end was cut by 2 bases, the J end by 9 bases, with 20 bases between. CDR3 protein: CASSELFKASLGSPLHF. CDR3 bases: TGTGCCAGCAGTGAACTATTTAAGGCGTCCCTAGGTTCACCCCTCCACTTT.

The chain links TRBV12-5 to TRBJ1-1, with 7 bases identical to TRBD1. This CDR3 is built from 14 residues. Germline CDR1 reads LGHNT; CDR2 reads FRNRAP. The J segment lost 4 bases and the V segment lost 0 bases, leaving 2 bases of the junction unmatched. CDR3 in amino acids: CASGLVAGGTEAFF. The CDR3, as DNA: TGTGCTAGTGGTTTGGTAGCAGGGGGCACTGAAGCTTTCTTT.

This sequence joins TRBV7-9 and TRBJ2-4; possibly TRBD1 for D (6 bases). The V end lost 1 base, the J end lost 2 bases, and 12 bases lay between the germline ends. CDR1 and CDR2 from the germline V gene are SEHNR and FQNEAQ (reference sequence). The CDR3 covers 16 residues. This CDR3 is CASSLVSGTTKNIQYF. The CDR3 DNA reads TGTGCCAGCAGCTTAGTCTCCGGGACAACCAAAAACATTCAGTACTTC.

The J gene is TRBJ1-4, the V gene TRBV19, with D unclear. This CDR3 is built from 17 residues. Per germline, CDR1 LNHDA and CDR2 SQIVND (reference sequence). Trimming took 4 bases from V and 0 from J, leaving 15 bases between them. The DNA for the CDR3 is TGTGCCAGTAGTACGCGGAGGACGGAAGCAACTAATGAAAAACTGTTTTTT. This codes for CASSTRRTEATNEKLFF. The full variable domain, completed using reference TRBV19 and TRBJ1-4, is DGGITQSPKYLFRKEGQNVTLSCEQNLNHDAMYWYRQDPGQGLRLIYYSQIVNDFQKGDIAEGYSVSREKKESFPLTVTSAQKNPTAFYLCASSTRRTEATNEKLFFGSGTQLSVL.